What follows are 24 T cell receptor beta chains derived from one specimen sequenced in a study of T-cell reconstitution after alpha-beta-depleted transplantation in children. As it was prepared, the TCRbeta library received unique molecular identifiers. One entry per CDR3 protein, called by TCRdb with MiXCR from the PCR reads. This sample has around 450,000 distinct CDR3 sequences, with 43% found just once. The material sequenced was PBMCs, taken before TCRalphabeta/CD19-depleted stem cell transplant. These TCRs come from a girl aged 2 to 10 with aplastic anemia, due to receive a stem cell transplant.

V usage is TRBV10-3 and J usage is TRBJ1-6, with D tentatively TRBD1 (6 bases). The length of the CDR3 is 15 residues. Trimming cost V 8 bases and J 8 bases, with 19 bases left between them. The germline gives CDR1 ENHRY, CDR2 SYGVKD. CDR3 nucleotides: TGTGCCATCGGGGGGGGCGCCGGCGTAGATTCACCCCTCCACTTT. It encodes CAIGGGAGVDSPLHF.

The chain couples TRBV20-1 to TRBJ2-5, with D possibly being TRBD2 (5 bases). Germline CDR1 DFQATT, CDR2 SNEGSKA (reference sequence). The CDR3 extends over 12 amino acids. V was trimmed by 6 bases and J by 5 bases, leaving 13 bases between them. The CDR3 region has the DNA TGCAGTGCCCGGTCGGGGATGGAGACCCAGTACTTC. Encoded protein: CSARSGMETQYF.

J is TRBJ2-7 and V is TRBV29-1; D possibly uses TRBD1 or TRBD2 (5 bases each). This CDR3 contains 13 residues. Germline CDR1 is SQVTM and CDR2 is ANQGSEA. The ends were cut back, 6 bases at V and 0 bases at J, with 12 bases in the middle. The CDR3 sequence: CSVGPPVSYEQYF. The CDR3 DNA reads TGCAGCGTGGGACCTCCAGTCTCCTACGAGCAGTACTTC.

This clonotype came up a few times. The chain joins TRBV15 to TRBJ2-3; D ambiguous. CDR3 size: 12 residues. Trimming shortened V by 0 bases and J by 4 bases, and 2 bases separated the two germline ends. The germline V gene encodes CDR1 LNHNV and CDR2 YYDKDF (reference sequence). The DNA of the CDR3 is TGTGCCACCAGCAGAGATTCAGATACGCAGTATTTT. Translated, it gives CATSRDSDTQYF. The full variable domain, rest sourced from reference TRBV15 and TRBJ2-3, is DAMVIQNPRYQVTQFGKPVTLSCSQTLNHNVMYWYQQKSSQAPKLLFHYYDKDFNNEADTPDNFQSRRPNTSFCFLDIRSPGLGDTAMYLCATSRDSDTQYFGPGTRLTVL.

This clonotype was detected many times. V and J are TRBV5-6 and TRBJ1-6; 8 nucleotides agree with TRBD1. CDR3 length: 14 residues. J lost 6 bases, V lost 4 bases, and 3 bases had no gene match. Germline V gives CDR1 SGHDT, CDR2 YYEEEE. The CDR3 reads CASSLTGVNSPLHF. Written as DNA, the CDR3 is TGTGCCAGCAGCCTGACAGGGGTTAATTCACCCCTCCACTTT. The full variable domain, its missing parts supplied by reference TRBV5-6 and TRBJ1-6, is DAGVTQSPTHLIKTRGQQVTLRCSPKSGHDTVSWYQQALGQGPQFIFQYYEEEERQRGNFPDRFSGHQFPNYSSELNVNALLLGDSALYLCASSLTGVNSPLHFGNGTRLTVT.

This chain joins TRBV7-9 and TRBJ1-6; 7 bases are shared with TRBD1. From germline, CDR1 is SEHNR and CDR2 FQNEAQ (reference sequence). The CDR3 loop spans 14 amino acids. Losses at the gene ends were 1 base for V and 15 bases for J; bases not matched to a gene: 9. CDR3 loop: CASSLDRGASLLHF. CDR3 coding DNA: TGTGCCAGCAGCTTAGACAGGGGCGCGAGTCTCCTCCACTTT.

In its sample, this clonotype was seen a few times. The J gene is TRBJ2-3, the V gene TRBV7-3; D assignment may be TRBD1 or TRBD2 (6 bases each). CDR3 size: 15 residues. The V gene lost 6 bases and the J gene lost 1 base, with 14 bases spanning the gap. The germline gives CDR1 SGHTA, CDR2 FQGTGA. The CDR3 coding sequence is TGTGCCAGCAGTTGGACCGGGGGCGGCACAGATACGCAGTATTTT. It translates to CASSWTGGGTDTQYF.

V gene TRBV28 combines with J gene TRBJ2-1; D unclear. Trimming took 7 bases from V and 0 from J, leaving 7 bases between them. The germline gives CDR1 MDHEN, CDR2 SYDVKM. This CDR3 has 13 residues. CDR3 protein: CASTYDSYNEQFF. The CDR3 DNA reads as TGTGCCAGCACCTACGACTCCTACAATGAGCAGTTCTTC.

There are many counts of this clonotype. The CDR3 DNA follows: TGTGCCAGCAGTGAAGTCGTCAGCCGCGGAACACCCCTCCACTTT. Its translation: CASSEVVSRGTPLHF. The chain uses TRBV6-1 and TRBJ1-6; D not resolved. V was shortened by 1 base and J by 11 bases, with 15 bases between the two germline ends. The CDR3 spans 15 residues. CDR1 MNHNS and CDR2 SASEGT come from the germline V gene.

This rearrangement joins TRBV24-1 to TRBJ2-3; TRBD2 matches at 8 bases. V shed 2 bases and J 3 bases; nucleotides not matched to a gene: 12. Germline V lookup: CDR1 KGHDR, CDR2 SFDVKD. The CDR3 consists of 18 residues. The CDR3 spells CATSDWSQRGKETDTQYF. CDR3 DNA: TGTGCCACCAGTGATTGGTCCCAGCGGGGGAAGGAAACAGATACGCAGTATTTT.

This chain links TRBV6-5 with TRBJ2-6; D perhaps matches TRBD1 (6 bases). Trimming removed 2 bases at V and 3 bases at J, with 8 bases between. CDR1 MNHEY and CDR2 SVGAGI come from the germline V gene. The CDR3 is made up of 15 amino acids. The CDR3 DNA reads as TGTGCCAGCAGTTACACGACAGGTGGGGCCAACGTCCTGACTTTC. Translation gives CASSYTTGGANVLTF.

The V and J genes are TRBV24-1 and TRBJ2-1; D gene uncertain. V was clipped by 0 bases and J by 10 bases, with 6 bases between them. The CDR3 runs 12 residues. Germline-derived CDR1 and CDR2 are KGHDR and SFDVKD. CDR3 amino acids: CATSDLVGEQFF. In nucleotides, the CDR3 is TGTGCCACCAGTGATTTGGTTGGAGAGCAGTTCTTC.

This chain links TRBV7-8 with TRBJ2-4, with 8 bases lining up with TRBD1. This CDR3 is built from 16 residues. Germline values: CDR1 SGHVS, CDR2 FQNEAQ. V shed 5 bases and J 0 bases; nucleotides not matched to a gene: 6. The CDR3 loop reads CASSPDRVGAKNIQYF. In DNA form, the CDR3 reads TGTGCCAGCAGCCCGGACAGGGTGGGAGCCAAAAACATTCAGTACTTC.

The V and J genes are TRBV30 and TRBJ2-1, with D perhaps given as TRBD1 or TRBD2 (5 bases each). The germline V and J ends were trimmed by 3 bases and 2 bases, with 8 bases remaining between them. Germline V gene sequence: CDR1 GTSNPN, CDR2 SVGIG (reference sequence). The CDR3 sequence is 13 residues long. This CDR3 reads CAWSRDAYNEQFF. For the CDR3, the DNA is TGTGCCTGGAGCAGGGACGCCTACAATGAGCAGTTCTTC.

This clonotype was counted many times. The V gene is TRBV28, the J gene TRBJ1-2, with TRBD1 matching 7 bases. Germline CDR1 and CDR2: MDHEN and SYDVKM. The CDR3 sequence is 16 residues long. V shed 4 bases, J shed 0 bases, and the junction held 8 bases outside the gene matches. CDR3 amino acids: CASSSTRQGPNYGYTF. The CDR3 DNA follows: TGTGCCAGCAGTTCTACGCGACAGGGTCCTAACTATGGCTACACCTTC.

This chain joins TRBV12-3 or TRBV12-4 and TRBJ2-5, with D perhaps TRBD2 (5 bases). V lost 4 bases, J lost 5 bases, and 17 bases lay in between. The CDR3 has 15 amino acids. The DNA of the CDR3 is TGTGCCAGCAGTTCCCCAACCCGGGGTGGGGAGACCCAGTACTTC. This sequence encodes CASSSPTRGGETQYF.

The chain couples TRBV20-1 to TRBJ1-2; 8 bases map to TRBD1. With V trimmed by 1 base and J by 0 bases, 7 bases remained unmatched. This CDR3 has 16 amino acids. The germline V gene encodes CDR1 DFQATT and CDR2 SNEGSKA (reference sequence). The CDR3 nucleotides read TGCAGTGCTAGAGTACAGGGGGTCAACCCTAACTATGGCTACACCTTC. Translated: CSARVQGVNPNYGYTF.

V usage is TRBV20-1 and J usage is TRBJ2-1, with TRBD2 matching over 8 bases. The V and J ends lost 3 bases and 10 bases, in that order; junction bases with no gene match: 11. The CDR3 runs to 14 residues. Germline loops: CDR1 DFQATT, CDR2 SNEGSKA (reference sequence). CDR3 region: CSARGRGGRGEQFF. In DNA form, the CDR3 reads TGCAGTGCTAGGGGACGGGGGGGCCGGGGGGAGCAGTTCTTC.

Ten or more counts support this clonotype. This chain uses TRBV18 with TRBJ1-6; TRBD1 matches at 9 bases. CDR1 and CDR2 (germline): KGHSH, LQKENI. V shed 5 bases and J 6 bases; nucleotides not matched to a gene: 2. The CDR3 has 14 amino acids. The CDR3 DNA is TGTGCCAGCTCATCACAGGGGGCTAATTCACCCCTCCACTTT. The encoded protein is CASSSQGANSPLHF.

This chain connects TRBV20-1 to TRBJ1-1, with a tentative D call TRBD1 (6 bases). The germline V gene has CDR1 DFQATT and CDR2 SNEGSKA (reference sequence). The CDR3 totals 17 residues. V was cut by 6 bases and J by 3 bases, with 26 bases left in between. CDR3 protein: CSARGGGRAGGDTEAFF. In nucleotides, the CDR3 is TGCAGTGCGAGGGGAGGGGGAAGGGCCGGGGGGGACACTGAAGCTTTCTTT.

The table lists this clonotype with many counts. The CDR3 bases are TGCAGTGGGGGACTAGCGCCAGGGGACGAGCAGTACTTC. Protein product: CSGGLAPGDEQYF. The V call is TRBV20-1, the J call TRBJ2-7, with 10 bases lining up with TRBD2. Germline V lookup: CDR1 DFQATT, CDR2 SNEGSKA (reference sequence). Unmatched junction bases numbered 8, after V lost 7 bases and J lost 5 bases. This CDR3 spans 13 amino acids.

This clonotype has just a few counts. The J gene is TRBJ2-7, the V gene TRBV5-1, with D tentatively TRBD2 (7 bases). Germline CDR1 is SGHRS and CDR2 is YFSETQ. The CDR3 length is 14 residues. V was clipped by 4 bases and J by 2 bases, with 13 bases between them. CDR3 residues: CASSPRGGAYEQYF. The CDR3 nucleotides read TGCGCCAGCAGCCCCCGCGGGGGCGCCTACGAGCAGTACTTC. The variable domain in full, completed from reference TRBV5-1 and TRBJ2-7, reads KAGVTQTPRYLIKTRGQQVTLSCSPISGHRSVSWYQQTPGQGLQFLFEYFSETQRNKGNFPGRFSGRQFSNSRSEMNVSTLELGDSALYLCASSPRGGAYEQYFGPGTRLTVT.

As concerns this clonotype: The CDR3 carries no conserved terminal phenylalanine or tryptophan, so it likely arises from a read error. The DNA is left out, because the CDR3 cannot be placed on it with certainty; the CDR3 is given as TCRdb lists it. The V call is TRBV9, the J call TRBJ2-7; the tabulated D call, TRBD1, remains unverified against the DNA. The CDR3 spans 10 residues, counting both ends. Germline V CDR1 and CDR2: SGDLS, YYNGEE. The CDR3 here is CANPGPSRSG.

This chain links TRBV28 with TRBJ2-7; D remains ambiguous. V shed 1 base and J shed 3 bases, with 7 bases lying between them. The length of the CDR3 is 13 residues. Germline CDR1 reads MDHEN; CDR2 reads SYDVKM. The CDR3 loop is CASSLSLVYEQYF. The DNA for the CDR3 is TGTGCCAGCAGTTTATCCCTAGTCTACGAGCAGTACTTC.